These T cell receptor beta chains were read from a single sample in a study of somatic mutations in cytotoxic T cells in rheumatoid arthritis. The table came from immunoSEQ multiplex PCR; TCRdb's copy has only in-frame clones and leaves some out. In the table there are just under 7,000 clones, 60% to 85% of which are singletons. Source material: CD8+ T cells sorted from blood. The source of these receptors is an adult with rheumatoid arthritis. CDR3s include the opening cysteine and the closing phenylalanine or tryptophan. Fields, in order: V gene, clone size, J gene, D gene, CDR3 protein, CDR3 DNA. A D gene is named only where the DNA matches it firmly. Clone size is given for some rows only: seen once, a few or many times, or a class if the clone is expanded.

v_gene: TRBV6-5
abundance: few
j_gene: TRBJ2-7
d_gene: NA
CDR3aa: CASKSNIRVPYEQYF
CDR3nt: TGTGCCTCCAAATCGAACATTAGGGTCCCCTACGAGCAGTACTTC

v_gene: TRBV27
abundance: once
j_gene: TRBJ1-6
d_gene: NA
CDR3aa: CASSFWTEDWALHF
CDR3nt: TGTGCCAGCAGTTTCTGGACAGAGGATTGGGCCCTCCACTTT

v_gene: TRBV4-3
abundance: NA
j_gene: TRBJ2-7
d_gene: NA
CDR3aa: CASSRENGNRYEQYF
CDR3nt: TGCGCCAGCAGCCGAGAAAATGGGAACCGCTACGAGCAGTACTTC

v_gene: TRBV6-4
abundance: NA
j_gene: TRBJ1-6
d_gene: NA
CDR3aa: CASSTTAGSPLHF
CDR3nt: TGTGCCAGCAGTACCACGGCAGGCTCACCCCTCCACTTT

v_gene: TRBV7-2
abundance: NA
j_gene: TRBJ2-5
d_gene: NA
CDR3aa: CASSFRGVETQYF
CDR3nt: TGTGCCAGCAGCTTTCGAGGGGTAGAGACCCAGTACTTC

v_gene: TRBV7-9
abundance: few
j_gene: TRBJ1-1
d_gene: NA
CDR3aa: CASETGTEAFF
CDR3nt: TGTGCCAGCGAGACGGGCACTGAAGCTTTCTTT

v_gene: TRBV5-4
abundance: few
j_gene: TRBJ2-2
d_gene: NA
CDR3aa: CASSPGRSGTGELFF
CDR3nt: TGTGCCAGCAGCCCGGGGAGGTCGGGAACCGGGGAGCTGTTTTTT

v_gene: TRBV9
abundance: NA
j_gene: TRBJ1-4
d_gene: TRBD1
CDR3aa: CASSASGGKDEKLFF
CDR3nt: TGTGCCAGCAGCGCTTCAGGGGGAAAAGATGAAAAACTGTTTTTT

v_gene: TRBV29-1
abundance: NA
j_gene: TRBJ2-7
d_gene: NA
CDR3aa: CSALGGSYEQYF
CDR3nt: TGCAGCGCCCTGGGGGGCTCCTACGAGCAGTACTTC

v_gene: TRBV15
abundance: NA
j_gene: TRBJ1-1
d_gene: TRBD1
CDR3aa: CATSRVETGEPEAFF
CDR3nt: TGTGCCACCAGCAGAGTTGAGACAGGGGAACCTGAAGCTTTCTTT

v_gene: TRBV2
abundance: NA
j_gene: TRBJ2-3
d_gene: TRBD2
CDR3aa: CASRRTSGGALGTDTQYF
CDR3nt: TGTGCCAGCAGGAGGACTAGCGGGGGGGCCTTGGGCACAGATACGCAGTATTTT

v_gene: TRBV30
abundance: NA
j_gene: TRBJ1-4
d_gene: NA
CDR3aa: CAWRGGMDEKLFF
CDR3nt: TGTGCCTGGAGAGGGGGAATGGACGAAAAACTGTTTTTT

v_gene: TRBV4-3
abundance: NA
j_gene: TRBJ2-3
d_gene: NA
CDR3aa: CASSQGGATDTQYF
CDR3nt: TGCGCCAGCAGCCAAGGAGGGGCCACAGATACGCAGTATTTT

v_gene: TRBV6-5
abundance: NA
j_gene: TRBJ2-7
d_gene: NA
CDR3aa: CASSYAGASSYEQYF
CDR3nt: TGTGCCAGCAGTTACGCGGGGGCCTCGTCCTACGAGCAGTACTTC

v_gene: TRBV4-3
abundance: NA
j_gene: TRBJ2-7
d_gene: TRBD2
CDR3aa: CASSPGLAGGWEQYF
CDR3nt: TGCGCCAGCAGCCCGGGACTAGCGGGGGGTTGGGAGCAGTACTTC

v_gene: TRBV7-3
abundance: NA
j_gene: TRBJ2-2
d_gene: NA
CDR3aa: CASSIWNTGELFF
CDR3nt: TGTGCCAGCAGCATATGGAACACCGGGGAGCTGTTTTTT

v_gene: TRBV7-8
abundance: few
j_gene: TRBJ2-7
d_gene: NA
CDR3aa: CASSLAPGTLYSYEQYF
CDR3nt: TGTGCCAGCAGCCTCGCGCCCGGGACTCTCTACTCCTACGAGCAGTACTTC

v_gene: TRBV20-1
abundance: few
j_gene: TRBJ2-1
d_gene: NA
CDR3aa: CSAWRAEQFF
CDR3nt: TGCAGTGCCTGGCGGGCTGAGCAGTTCTTC

v_gene: TRBV7-9
abundance: NA
j_gene: TRBJ2-3
d_gene: TRBD2
CDR3aa: CASSRSGGALTDTQYF
CDR3nt: TGTGCCAGCAGCCGCAGCGGGGGGGCTCTCACAGATACGCAGTATTTT

v_gene: TRBV19
abundance: NA
j_gene: TRBJ1-2
d_gene: TRBD1
CDR3aa: CASSTFTSTGWTNYGYTF
CDR3nt: TGTGCCAGTAGTACCTTCACCTCGACAGGGTGGACTAACTATGGCTACACCTTC

v_gene: TRBV27
abundance: NA
j_gene: TRBJ1-1
d_gene: NA
CDR3aa: CASSSPGGARGEAFF
CDR3nt: TGTGCCAGCAGTTCCCCTGGGGGGGCCCGGGGTGAAGCTTTCTTT

v_gene: TRBV4-2
abundance: NA
j_gene: TRBJ2-2
d_gene: NA
CDR3aa: CASSQEAGNTGELFF
CDR3nt: TGTGCCAGCAGCCAAGAAGCGGGGAACACCGGGGAGCTGTTTTTT

v_gene: TRBV27
abundance: few
j_gene: TRBJ2-6
d_gene: TRBD1
CDR3aa: CASSSSIPGTGGAGANVLTF
CDR3nt: TGTGCCAGCAGTTCTTCCATTCCCGGGACAGGGGGCGCTGGGGCCAACGTCCTGACTTTC

v_gene: TRBV28
abundance: NA
j_gene: TRBJ1-1
d_gene: NA
CDR3aa: CASSFGPGGTEAFF
CDR3nt: NA